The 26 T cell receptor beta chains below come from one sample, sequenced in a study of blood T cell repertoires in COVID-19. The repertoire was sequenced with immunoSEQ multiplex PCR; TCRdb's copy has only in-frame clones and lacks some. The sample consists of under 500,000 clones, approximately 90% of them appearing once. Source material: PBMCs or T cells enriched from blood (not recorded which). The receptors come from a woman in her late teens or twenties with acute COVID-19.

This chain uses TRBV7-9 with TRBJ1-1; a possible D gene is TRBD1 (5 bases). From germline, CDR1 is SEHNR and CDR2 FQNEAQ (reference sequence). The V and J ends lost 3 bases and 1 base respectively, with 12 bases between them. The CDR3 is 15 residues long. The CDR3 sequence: CASSFKQDWNTEAFF. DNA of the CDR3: TGTGCCAGCAGCTTTAAACAGGATTGGAACACTGAAGCTTTCTTT.

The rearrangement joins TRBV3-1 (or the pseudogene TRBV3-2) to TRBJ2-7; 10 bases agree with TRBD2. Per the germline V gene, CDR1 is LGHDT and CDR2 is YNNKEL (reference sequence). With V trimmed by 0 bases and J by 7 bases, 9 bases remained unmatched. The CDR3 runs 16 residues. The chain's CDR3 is CASSQDQIAGGVEQYF. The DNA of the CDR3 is TGTGCCAGCAGCCAAGATCAGATAGCGGGAGGTGTGGAGCAGTACTTC.

CDR3 sequence reads: CASRRGGSIDGYTF. The CDR3 DNA reads TGTGCCAGCAGGAGGGGGGGAAGTATAGATGGCTACACCTTC. The chain recombines TRBV27 with TRBJ1-2, with D possibly matching TRBD1 (6 bases). Deletions cut 6 bases from V and 6 bases from J, with 17 bases between. CDR1 is MNHEY and CDR2 is SMNVEV in the germline V gene (reference sequence). This CDR3 spans 14 amino acids.

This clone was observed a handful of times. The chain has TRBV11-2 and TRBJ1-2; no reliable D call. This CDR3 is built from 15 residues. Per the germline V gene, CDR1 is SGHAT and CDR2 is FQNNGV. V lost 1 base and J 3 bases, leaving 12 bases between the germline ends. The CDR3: CASSLGRGRHYGYTF. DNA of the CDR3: TGTGCCAGCAGCTTAGGTCGCGGCAGACACTATGGCTACACCTTC.

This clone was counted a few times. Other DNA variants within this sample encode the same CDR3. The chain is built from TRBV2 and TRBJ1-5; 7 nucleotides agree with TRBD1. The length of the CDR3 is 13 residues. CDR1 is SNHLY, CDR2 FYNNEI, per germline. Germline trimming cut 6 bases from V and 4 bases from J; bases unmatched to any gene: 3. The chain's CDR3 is CASSGDSNQPQHF. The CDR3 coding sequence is TGTGCCAGCAGCGGGGACAGTAATCAGCCCCAGCATTTT.

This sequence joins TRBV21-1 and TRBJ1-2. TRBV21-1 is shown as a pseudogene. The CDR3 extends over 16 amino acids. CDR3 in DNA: TGTGCCAGCAGCAAAGGATCCACGGGAAACTACTATGGCTACACCTTC. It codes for CASSKGSTGNYYGYTF.

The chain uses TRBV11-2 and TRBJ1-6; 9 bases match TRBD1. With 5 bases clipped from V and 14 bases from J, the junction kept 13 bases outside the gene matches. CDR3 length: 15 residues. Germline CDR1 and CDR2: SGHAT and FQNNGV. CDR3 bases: TGTGCCAGCAGCGCTGACAGGGGGTCAGGCGTAGCCCTCCACTTT. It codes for CASSADRGSGVALHF.

The CDR3 loop reads CSAISPYGYTF. CDR3 coding DNA: TGCAGTGCCATTAGTCCCTATGGCTACACCTTC. V and J are TRBV20-1 and TRBJ1-2; no reliable D call. The germline V gene encodes CDR1 DFQATT and CDR2 SNEGSKA (reference sequence). The CDR3 runs to 11 residues. The germline V and J ends were trimmed by 6 bases and 4 bases, with 9 bases remaining between them.

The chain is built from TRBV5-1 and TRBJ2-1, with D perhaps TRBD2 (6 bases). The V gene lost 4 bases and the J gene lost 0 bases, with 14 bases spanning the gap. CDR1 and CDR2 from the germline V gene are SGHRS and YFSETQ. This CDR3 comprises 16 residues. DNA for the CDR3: TGCGCCAGCAGCGCCATTGCGGGGAGCTCCTACAATGAGCAGTTCTTC. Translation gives CASSAIAGSSYNEQFF. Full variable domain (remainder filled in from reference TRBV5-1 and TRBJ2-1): KAGVTQTPRYLIKTRGQQVTLSCSPISGHRSVSWYQQTPGQGLQFLFEYFSETQRNKGNFPGRFSGRQFSNSRSEMNVSTLELGDSALYLCASSAIAGSSYNEQFFGPGTRLTVL.

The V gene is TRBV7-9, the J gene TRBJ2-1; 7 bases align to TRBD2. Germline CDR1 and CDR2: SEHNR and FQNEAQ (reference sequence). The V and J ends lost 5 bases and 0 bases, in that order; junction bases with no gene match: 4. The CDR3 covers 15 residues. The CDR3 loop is CASSPSGGSYNEQFF. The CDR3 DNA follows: TGTGCCAGCAGCCCTAGCGGTGGCTCCTACAATGAGCAGTTCTTC.

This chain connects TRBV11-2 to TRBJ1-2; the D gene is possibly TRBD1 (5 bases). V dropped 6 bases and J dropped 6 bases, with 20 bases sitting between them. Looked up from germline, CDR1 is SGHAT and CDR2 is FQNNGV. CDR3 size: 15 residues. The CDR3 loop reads CASRYDSTFMDGYTF. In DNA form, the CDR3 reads TGTGCCAGCAGATACGACAGTACTTTCATGGATGGCTACACCTTC.

The CDR3 sequence: CASSIDLVAGDQPQHF. As DNA, the CDR3 is TGTGCCAGTAGTATAGATCTGGTCGCGGGAGATCAGCCCCAGCATTTT. The chain links TRBV19 to TRBJ1-5; D gene ambiguous. CDR1 is LNHDA and CDR2 is SQIVND in the germline V gene (reference sequence). V lost 0 bases to trimming and J lost 5 bases, with 14 bases between them. The length of the CDR3 is 16 residues.

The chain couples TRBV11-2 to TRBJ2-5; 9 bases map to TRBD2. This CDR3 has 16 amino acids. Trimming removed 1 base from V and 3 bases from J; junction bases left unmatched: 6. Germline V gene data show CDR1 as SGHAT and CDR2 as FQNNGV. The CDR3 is CASSLGASGTEETQYF. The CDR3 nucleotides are TGTGCCAGCAGCTTAGGTGCTAGCGGGACTGAAGAGACCCAGTACTTC. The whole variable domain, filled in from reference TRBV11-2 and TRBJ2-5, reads EAGVAQSPRYKIIEKRQSVAFWCNPISGHATLYWYQQILGQGPKLLIQFQNNGVVDDSQLPKDRFSAERLKGVDSTLKIQPAKLEDSAVYLCASSLGASGTEETQYFGPGTRLLVL.

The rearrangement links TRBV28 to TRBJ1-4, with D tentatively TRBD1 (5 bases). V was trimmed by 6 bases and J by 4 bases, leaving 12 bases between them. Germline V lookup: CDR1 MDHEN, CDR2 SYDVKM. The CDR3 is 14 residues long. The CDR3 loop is CASSRDFFNEKLFF. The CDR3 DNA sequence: TGTGCCAGCAGCAGGGATTTTTTTAATGAAAAACTGTTTTTT. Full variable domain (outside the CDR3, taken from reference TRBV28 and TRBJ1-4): DVKVTQSSRYLVKRTGEKVFLECVQDMDHENMFWYRQDPGLGLRLIYFSYDVKMKEKGDIPEGYSVSREKKERFSLILESASTNQTSMYLCASSRDFFNEKLFFGSGTQLSVL.

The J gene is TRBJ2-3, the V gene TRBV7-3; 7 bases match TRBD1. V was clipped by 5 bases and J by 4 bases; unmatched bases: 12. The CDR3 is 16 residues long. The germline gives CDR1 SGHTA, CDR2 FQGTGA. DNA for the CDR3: TGTGCCAGCAGCCCCACCCACAGGGGTAGGGCAGATACGCAGTATTTT. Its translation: CASSPTHRGRADTQYF.

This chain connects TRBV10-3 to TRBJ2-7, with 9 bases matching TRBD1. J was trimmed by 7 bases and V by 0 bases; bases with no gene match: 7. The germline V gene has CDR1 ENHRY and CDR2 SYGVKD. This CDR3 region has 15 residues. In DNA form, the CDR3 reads TGTGCCATCAGTGAGTCCCCGGGACAGGGAGGGGAGCAGTACTTC. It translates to CAISESPGQGGEQYF.

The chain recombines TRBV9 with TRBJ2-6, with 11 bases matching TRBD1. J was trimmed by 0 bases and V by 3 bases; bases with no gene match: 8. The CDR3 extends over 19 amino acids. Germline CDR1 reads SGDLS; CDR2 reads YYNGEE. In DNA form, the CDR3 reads TGTGCCAGCAGCGCAGAAGTGGGGACAGGGGGCTCTGGGGCCAACGTCCTGACTTTC. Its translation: CASSAEVGTGGSGANVLTF.

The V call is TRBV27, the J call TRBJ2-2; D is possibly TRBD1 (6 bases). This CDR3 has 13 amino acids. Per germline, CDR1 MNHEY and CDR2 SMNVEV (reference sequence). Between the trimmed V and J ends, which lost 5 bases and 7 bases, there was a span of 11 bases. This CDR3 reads CASSRQVIGELFF. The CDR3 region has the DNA TGTGCCAGCAGTAGACAGGTCATCGGGGAGCTGTTTTTT.

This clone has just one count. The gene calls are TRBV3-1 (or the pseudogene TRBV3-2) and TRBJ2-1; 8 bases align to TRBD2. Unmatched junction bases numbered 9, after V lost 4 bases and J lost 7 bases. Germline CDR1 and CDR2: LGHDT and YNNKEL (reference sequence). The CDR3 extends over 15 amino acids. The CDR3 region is CASSPTSGGRNEQFF. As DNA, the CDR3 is TGTGCCAGCAGCCCTACGAGCGGGGGCAGAAATGAGCAGTTCTTC.

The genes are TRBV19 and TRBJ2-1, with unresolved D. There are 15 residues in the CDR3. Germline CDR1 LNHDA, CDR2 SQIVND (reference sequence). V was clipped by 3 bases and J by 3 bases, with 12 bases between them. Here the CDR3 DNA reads TGTGCCAGTAGTATGAGGCAGACCCTCTACAATGAGCAGTTCTTC. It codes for CASSMRQTLYNEQFF.

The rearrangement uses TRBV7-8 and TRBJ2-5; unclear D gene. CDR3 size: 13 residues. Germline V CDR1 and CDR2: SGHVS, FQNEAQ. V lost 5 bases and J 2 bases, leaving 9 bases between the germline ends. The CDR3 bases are TGTGCCAGCAGCCAACCACTTCAAGAGACCCAGTACTTC. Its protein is CASSQPLQETQYF.

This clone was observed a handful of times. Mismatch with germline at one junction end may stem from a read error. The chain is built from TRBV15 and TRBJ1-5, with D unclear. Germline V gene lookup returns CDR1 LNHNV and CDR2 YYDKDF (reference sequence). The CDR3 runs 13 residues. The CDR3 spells CATSGDYNQPQHF. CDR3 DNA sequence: TGTGCCACCAGCGGAGACTACAATCAGCCCCAGCATTTT.

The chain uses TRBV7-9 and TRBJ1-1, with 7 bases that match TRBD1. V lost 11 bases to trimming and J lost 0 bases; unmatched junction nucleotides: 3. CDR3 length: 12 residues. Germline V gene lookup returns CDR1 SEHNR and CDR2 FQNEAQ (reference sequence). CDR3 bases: TGTGCCGGTGACAGGGTGAACACTGAAGCTTTCTTT. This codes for CAGDRVNTEAFF.

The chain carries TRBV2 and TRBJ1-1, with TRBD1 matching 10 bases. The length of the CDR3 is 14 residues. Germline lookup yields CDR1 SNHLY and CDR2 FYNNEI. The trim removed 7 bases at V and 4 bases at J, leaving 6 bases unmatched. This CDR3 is CASKLGQGGTEAFF. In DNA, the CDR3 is TGTGCCAGCAAATTAGGACAGGGGGGCACTGAAGCTTTCTTT.

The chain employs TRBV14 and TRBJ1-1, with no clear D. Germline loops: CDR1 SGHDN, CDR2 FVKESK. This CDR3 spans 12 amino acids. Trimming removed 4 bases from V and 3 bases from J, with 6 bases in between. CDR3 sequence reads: CASSRYYTEAFF. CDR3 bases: TGTGCCAGCAGCCGATACTACACTGAAGCTTTCTTT.

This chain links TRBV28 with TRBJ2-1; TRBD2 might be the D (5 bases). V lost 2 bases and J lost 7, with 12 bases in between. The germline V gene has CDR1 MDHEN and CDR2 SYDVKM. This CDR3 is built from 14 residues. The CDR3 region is CASSLVGSDNEQFF. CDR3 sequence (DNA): TGTGCCAGCAGTTTAGTTGGTAGCGATAATGAGCAGTTCTTC.